A selection of T cell receptor beta chains follows, all from one sample in a study of OX40 agonist ivuxolimab in advanced cancers. Generated by immunoSEQ multiplex PCR, the TCRdb table keeps only in-frame clones and is missing some. The sample includes about 68,000 clones, more than 65% seen only once; the top ten take 1.5% to 2%. Sequencing used CD4+ or CD8+ T cells sorted from blood, obtained in a trial of the OX40 agonist ivuxolimab. The source is an adult with an advanced solid tumor such as melanoma, head and neck, liver or kidney cancer. Both conserved end residues are part of each CDR3. A D gene is named only where the DNA matches it firmly.

d_call j_call v_call cdr3_aa cdr3_nt
NA TRBJ2-1 TRBV28 CASSLAAGYEQFF TGTGCCAGCAGTTTAGCGGCGGGATATGAGCAGTTCTTC
TRBD1 TRBJ2-7 TRBV28 CASSRRDRVIGEQYF TGTGCCAGCAGTCGCCGGGACAGGGTGATTGGCGAGCAGTACTTC
TRBD1 TRBJ2-5 TRBV6-5 CASSLSLGQAQETQYF TGTGCCAGCAGTTTGAGCCTCGGACAGGCCCAAGAGACCCAGTACTTC
TRBD2 TRBJ2-1 TRBV7-2 CASSTSSGSVKNEQFF TGTGCCAGCAGCACATCTAGCGGGAGCGTCAAGAATGAGCAGTTCTTC
NA TRBJ1-5 TRBV18 CASSPDSNQPQHF TGTGCCAGCTCACCTGATAGCAATCAGCCCCAGCATTTT
TRBD1 TRBJ2-1 TRBV28 CASNGQGTYNEQFF TGTGCCAGCAATGGACAGGGGACCTACAATGAGCAGTTCTTC
NA TRBJ2-5 TRBV5-1 CASSLNPGQAQETQYF TGCGCCAGCAGCTTGAACCCGGGACAAGCACAGGAGACCCAGTACTTC
NA TRBJ1-2 TRBV5-4 CASSATGTWNYGYTF TGTGCCAGCAGCGCAACCGGGACATGGAACTATGGCTACACCTTC
NA TRBJ1-3 TRBV5-4 CASALDASSGNTIYF TGTGCCAGCGCCCTGGATGCCTCCTCTGGAAACACCATATATTTT
NA TRBJ2-1 TRBV29-1 CSVDEQFF TGCAGCGTAGATGAGCAGTTCTTC
NA TRBJ1-5 TRBV6-6 CASSYPLGDHQPQHF TGTGCCAGCAGTTACCCCTTAGGGGACCATCAGCCCCAGCATTTT